This T cell receptor (beta chain) was identified in a study of ipilimumab plus nivolumab after autologous stem cell transplantation. At the level of the study: A median of roughly 8 nivolumab and 4 or 5 ipilimumab doses were given. DLBCL patients had primary refractory or relapsed disease.

Sequencing was performed with immunoSEQ multiplex PCR; in TCRdb, only in-frame clones are kept and a portion is missing. The sample consists of approximately 20,000 clones, roughly 74% of them appearing once. The CDR3 covers 14 residues. The V gene lost 6 bases and the J gene lost 8 bases, with 16 bases spanning the gap. The germline V gene encodes CDR1 LNHDA and CDR2 SQIVND (reference sequence). The TCR sequence derives from a male donor with diffuse large B-cell lymphoma. The material sequenced was PBMCs, taken in a trial of ipilimumab plus nivolumab as post-transplant consolidation. The chain employs TRBV19 and TRBJ1-4; D is ambiguous. This CDR3 is CASSLNGVGEKLFF. The DNA for the CDR3 is TGTGCCAGTAGCCTTAACGGGGTCGGAGAAAAACTGTTTTTT.